This is a list of T cell receptor beta chains from one sample in a study of OX40 agonist ivuxolimab in advanced cancers. TCRdb's copy holds only in-frame clones and misses some; the assay was immunoSEQ multiplex PCR. This table holds some 80,000 clones, 92% found once. The specimen was CD4+ or CD8+ T cells sorted from blood, collected in a trial of the OX40 agonist ivuxolimab. The receptors shown here come from an adult with an advanced solid tumor such as melanoma, head and neck, liver or kidney cancer. CDR3s include the opening cysteine and the closing phenylalanine or tryptophan. A D gene is named only where the DNA matches it firmly. Expanded clones get a size class; other rows say once, few or many, or leave the size out.

abundance	len	d_gene	v_gene	j_gene	CDR3nt	CDR3aa
few	16	.	TRBV10-1	TRBJ2-1	TGCGCCAGCAGTGAGTCGACGACCCTGGCCCGCAATGAGCAGTTCTTC	CASSESTTLARNEQFF
.	15	TRBD2	TRBV19	TRBJ2-1	TGTGCCAGTAGTATTGGGAGGGATTCTGCTCATGAGCAGTTCTTC	CASSIGRDSAHEQFF
few	12	TRBD1	TRBV30	TRBJ2-5	TGTGCCTGGAGTGCAGGGGGAGAGACCCAGTACTTC	CAWSAGGETQYF
.	15	.	TRBV27	TRBJ2-1	TGTGCCAGCAGTTTATCGGCTAGACGCGTCGATGAGCAGTTCTTC	CASSLSARRVDEQFF
.	13	.	TRBV4-2	TRBJ2-1	TGTGCCAGCAGCCAAGTTGTGGGCGATGAGCAGTTCTTC	CASSQVVGDEQFF
.	16	TRBD1	TRBV10-2	TRBJ2-6	TGCGCCAGCAGTGAGCAGGGGGTCTCTGGGGCCAACGTCCTGACTTTC	CASSEQGVSGANVLTF
.	11	.	TRBV5-1	TRBJ2-1	TGCGCCAGCAGCTTTTACAATGAGCAGTTCTTC	CASSFYNEQFF
.	15	TRBD1	TRBV10-3	TRBJ2-3	TGTGCCATCAGGGAACCGGGACAGGTGGCCCATACGCAGTATTTT	CAIREPGQVAHTQYF
few	11	.	TRBV30	TRBJ1-1	TGTGCCTGGAGTGTTTTGGGAGAGGCTTTCTTT	CAWSVLGEAFF
.	13	.	TRBV7-9	TRBJ1-1	TGTGCCAGCATCTGGGACGCGAACACTGAAGCTTTCTTT	CASIWDANTEAFF
.	13	.	TRBV11-1	TRBJ2-2	TGTGCCAGCAGCTTAGCGCTGACAGGGGAGCTGTTTTTT	CASSLALTGELFF
once	16	.	TRBV11-2	TRBJ2-1	TGTGCCAGCAGTCGACTAGGGAGTCCTATGAGAGATGAGCAGTTCTTC	CASSRLGSPMRDEQFF
.	14	.	TRBV19	TRBJ1-1	TGTGCCAGTATAGGGTCCCAGGGGATCACTGAAGCTTTCTTT	CASIGSQGITEAFF
.	13	.	TRBV5-6	TRBJ2-7	.	CASSPFASGSTYF
once	15	TRBD1	TRBV27	TRBJ2-1	TGTGCCAGCAGTAAAAGGACAGGGAAGCACAATGAGCAGTTCTTC	CASSKRTGKHNEQFF
.	16	TRBD2	TRBV4-2	TRBJ2-5	TGTGCCAGCAGCCAAGATTGGCGGGGGGCTGGAGAGACCCAGTACTTC	CASSQDWRGAGETQYF
.	15	.	TRBV2	TRBJ1-5	TGTGCCAGCAGTGAACGACCCCTAGGCAATCAGCCCCAGCATTTT	CASSERPLGNQPQHF
few	15	.	TRBV7-2	TRBJ2-1	TGTGCCAGCAGCTTAGCGGCAGGGTCCTACAATGAGCAGTTCTTC	CASSLAAGSYNEQFF
once	14	.	TRBV21-1	TRBJ2-7	TGTGCCAGCAGTCCGGGGCCAAGCTCCTACGAGCAGTACTTC	CASSPGPSSYEQYF
.	13	TRBD1	TRBV19	TRBJ1-4	TGTGCCGCAGAGGACAGGGAGAATGAAAAACTGTTTTTT	CAAEDRENEKLFF
once	14	TRBD1	TRBV5-4	TRBJ1-1	TGTGCCAGCAGCTTTGGGGACAGGGACACTGAAGCTTTCTTT	CASSFGDRDTEAFF
.	13	.	TRBV18	TRBJ2-2	TGTGCCAGCTCACCAATAAACACCGGGGAGCTGTTTTTT	CASSPINTGELFF
.	14	TRBD1	TRBV9	TRBJ1-1	TGTGCCAGCAGCCAGGGACAGACCTTCACTGAAGCTTTCTTT	CASSQGQTFTEAFF
.	15	TRBD1	TRBV9	TRBJ1-1	TGTGCCAGCAGTTTCCAGGGGGCGGTCGGCACTGAAGCTTTCTTT	CASSFQGAVGTEAFF
once	19	.	TRBV6-1	TRBJ2-5	TGTGCCAGCAGTGAAGGATACAGGGTGGGTGTTCCGAGTGAAGAGACCCAGTACTTC	CASSEGYRVGVPSEETQYF